This passage covers 25 T cell receptor beta chains from one sample sequenced in a study of cytomegalovirus exposure and HLA in healthy donors. PCR was performed using 60 Vbeta and 13 Jbeta primers. The table came from immunoSEQ multiplex PCR; TCRdb's copy has only in-frame clones and leaves some out. The sample records some 140,000 clones, around 77% being singletons. Sequencing was done on a sample of PBMCs. The source is a man in his fifties or sixties in good health and CMV-seronegative.

For this clone: Other DNA sequences of this sample code for an identical CDR3. The chain employs TRBV7-9 and TRBJ2-7; TRBD1 matches 10 bases. The CDR3 is 14 residues long. Germline V CDR1 and CDR2: SEHNR, FQNEAQ (reference sequence). V lost 5 bases and J lost 3; bases outside the gene matches: 4. In DNA, the CDR3 is TGTGCCAGCAGCCTGGGACAGGGGTACTACGAGCAGTACTTC. Its translation: CASSLGQGYYEQYF.

This rearrangement joins TRBV7-9 to TRBJ2-7; TRBD2 aligns across 14 bases. This CDR3 has 16 residues. Germline values: CDR1 SEHNR, CDR2 FQNEAQ (reference sequence). V shed 5 bases and J 6 bases; nucleotides not matched to a gene: 9. The CDR3 DNA follows: TGTGCCAGCAGCAGAGCGGGACTAGCGGGAGTAGGCGAGCAGTACTTC. Translated, it gives CASSRAGLAGVGEQYF.

This clone has only a few counts. The gene calls are TRBV28 and TRBJ1-5; D is perhaps TRBD1 (5 bases). The CDR3 totals 18 residues. The germline V and J ends were trimmed by 4 bases and 0 bases, with 19 bases remaining between them. Looked up from germline, CDR1 is MDHEN and CDR2 is SYDVKM. The DNA of the CDR3 is TGTGCCAGCAGTTCCCTTATACCGGCGACAGCTAGCAATCAGCCCCAGCATTTT. Its protein product is CASSSLIPATASNQPQHF.

V is TRBV1 and J is TRBJ2-1; the listed D gene, TRBD2, was not tested against the DNA. TRBV1 is a pseudogene. This CDR3 region has 17 residues. The CDR3 is CTSSQGGAGGTYNEQFF. As DNA, the CDR3 is TGCACCAGCAGCCAAGGGGGAGCGGGAGGGACCTACAATGAGCAGTTCTTC.

V usage is TRBV7-9 and J usage is TRBJ1-3, with TRBD1 identical over 10 bases. Germline-derived CDR1 and CDR2 are SEHNR and FQNEAQ (reference sequence). The junction had 5 bases not matched to a gene; V was cut back by 8 bases and J by 4 bases. The CDR3 spans 14 residues. The chain's CDR3 is CASLPGQGGNTIYF. The CDR3 DNA is TGTGCCAGCCTCCCGGGACAGGGGGGAAACACCATATATTTT.

J is TRBJ2-7 and V is TRBV28, with D hard to call. Looked up from germline, CDR1 is MDHEN and CDR2 is SYDVKM. The germline V and J ends were trimmed by 1 base and 0 bases, with 7 bases remaining between them. This CDR3 is built from 14 residues. CDR3 region: CASSLLASSYEQYF. The CDR3 bases are TGTGCCAGCAGTTTATTAGCTAGCTCCTACGAGCAGTACTTC.

This chain uses TRBV28 with TRBJ2-3, with D maybe TRBD1 (6 bases). Germline CDR1 reads MDHEN; CDR2 reads SYDVKM. CDR3 length: 14 residues. V dropped 7 bases and J dropped 5 bases, with 16 bases sitting between them. The CDR3 bases are TGTGCCAGCACACACCCGACAGGTGGAGATACGCAGTATTTT. Its translation is CASTHPTGGDTQYF.

The chain is built from TRBV14 and TRBJ2-7; 10 bases align to TRBD1. The J segment lost 2 bases and the V segment lost 3 bases, leaving 4 bases of the junction unmatched. The CDR3 has 15 residues. CDR1 and CDR2 from the germline V gene are SGHDN and FVKESK. CDR3 bases: TGTGCCAGCAGCCAGGGACAGGGGAATACCTACGAGCAGTACTTC. This encodes CASSQGQGNTYEQYF.

CDR3 coding DNA: TGTGCCAGCAAGATTATCGGGGATGGCTACACCTTC. Its translation: CASKIIGDGYTF. This chain joins TRBV6-1 and TRBJ1-2; the D is unclear. The germline CDR1 and CDR2 sequences are MNHNS and SASEGT. This CDR3 spans 12 amino acids. The V and J ends lost 7 bases and 6 bases respectively, with 12 bases between them.

This clone was recorded only once. The chain couples TRBV5-4 to TRBJ2-7; 7 bases match TRBD1. The CDR3 sequence is 15 residues long. The germline V gene has CDR1 SGHNT and CDR2 YYREEE (reference sequence). The V and J ends lost 1 base and 0 bases, in that order; junction bases with no gene match: 4. The CDR3 reads CASSLSGQISYEQYF. As DNA, the CDR3 is TGTGCCAGCAGCTTGTCGGGACAGATCTCCTACGAGCAGTACTTC.

The chain employs TRBV2 and TRBJ2-3, with a possible D match to TRBD2 (6 bases). V lost 7 bases and J 4 bases, leaving 12 bases between the germline ends. The CDR3 length is 13 residues. Germline CDR1 reads SNHLY; CDR2 reads FYNNEI. The CDR3 protein is CASIPTSPDTQYF. DNA for the CDR3: TGTGCCAGCATTCCCACTAGCCCAGATACGCAGTATTTT.

The rearrangement uses TRBV11-3 and TRBJ2-2; D perhaps matches TRBD1 (6 bases). The CDR3 length is 14 residues. CDR1 and CDR2 from the germline V gene are SGHNT and YENEEA. Between the trimmed V and J ends, which lost 4 bases and 3 bases, there was a span of 9 bases. The CDR3 sequence is CASSSDRYTGELFF. In DNA, the CDR3 is TGTGCCAGCAGCTCCGACAGGTACACCGGGGAGCTGTTTTTT.

The sample holds one count of this clone. V is TRBV21-1 and J is TRBJ2-3; the table's D gene call, TRBD2, was not cross checked with the DNA. TRBV21-1 is annotated as a pseudogene. CDR3 length: 18 amino acids. CDR3 region: CASSKSPQAGVSTDTQYF. CDR3 DNA: TGTGCCAGCAGCAAATCCCCCCAAGCGGGAGTAAGCACAGATACGCAGTATTTT.

The sample holds a few counts of this clone. The CDR3 here is CASIATVNTEAFF. CDR3 coding DNA: TGTGCCAGCATCGCGACAGTGAACACTGAAGCTTTCTTT. This sequence joins TRBV7-9 and TRBJ1-1; D possibly corresponds to TRBD1 (5 bases). This CDR3 has 13 amino acids. Deletions cut 7 bases from V and 0 bases from J, with 9 bases between. The V gene's germline CDR1 is SEHNR and CDR2 FQNEAQ (reference sequence). The complete variable domain, with remaining parts taken from reference TRBV7-9 and TRBJ1-1, reads DTGVSQNPRHKITKRGQNVTFRCDPISEHNRLYWYRQTLGQGPEFLTYFQNEAQLEKSRLLSDRFSAERPKGSFSTLEIQRTEQGDSAMYLCASIATVNTEAFFGQGTRLTVV.

The rearrangement uses TRBV18 and TRBJ2-7; D ambiguous. This CDR3 region has 14 residues. Germline V lookup: CDR1 KGHSH, CDR2 LQKENI. V lost 2 bases to trimming and J lost 3 bases, with 11 bases between them. Here the CDR3 DNA reads TGTGCCAGCTCACCAGAGGATCTGATCTACGAGCAGTACTTC. As protein: CASSPEDLIYEQYF.

The chain recombines TRBV6-5 with TRBJ1-5; D ambiguous. Trimming cost V 0 bases and J 2 bases, with 11 bases left between them. Germline V CDR1 and CDR2: MNHEY, SVGAGI. The CDR3 has 16 residues. The CDR3 nucleotides are TGTGCCAGCAGTTACTCAGCCTTTTCGGGCAATCAGCCCCAGCATTTT. Translating gives CASSYSAFSGNQPQHF.

The chain couples TRBV7-6 to TRBJ2-7; TRBD2 matches at 7 bases. Germline CDR1 is SGHVS and CDR2 is FNYEAQ. With V trimmed by 2 bases and J by 3 bases, 4 bases remained unmatched. CDR3 size: 14 residues. CDR3 loop: CASSLYERDYEQYF. CDR3 nucleotide sequence: TGTGCCAGCAGCTTATACGAGCGGGACTACGAGCAGTACTTC.

The J gene is TRBJ1-5, the V gene TRBV19, with D possibly TRBD1 on 6 matching bases. Trimming cost V 2 bases and J 4 bases, with 12 bases left between them. This CDR3 has 15 amino acids. CDR1 and CDR2 (germline): LNHDA, SQIVND (reference sequence). CDR3 sequence: CASSINSRGNQPQHF. CDR3 coding DNA: TGTGCCAGTAGTATAAATAGCAGGGGTAATCAGCCCCAGCATTTT.

The chain recombines TRBV28 with TRBJ2-1; 8 bases map to TRBD2. V was clipped by 5 bases and J by 3 bases; unmatched bases: 9. The CDR3 is made up of 16 amino acids. The germline V gene encodes CDR1 MDHEN and CDR2 SYDVKM. Here the CDR3 DNA reads TGTGCCAGCAGTCCGAGCGGGAGCGGTAACTACAATGAGCAGTTCTTC. It specifies CASSPSGSGNYNEQFF.

The chain employs TRBV14 and TRBJ2-1; TRBD1 might be the D (7 bases). CDR1 is SGHDN, CDR2 FVKESK, per germline. The V and J ends lost 0 bases and 5 bases respectively, with 29 bases between them. The CDR3 is 21 residues long. In DNA, the CDR3 is TGTGCCAGCAGCCAAGATCAGTGGCAGGGGGGATGGAGCGTGCTAGACAATGAGCAGTTCTTC. This encodes CASSQDQWQGGWSVLDNEQFF. The whole variable domain, remainder taken from reference TRBV14 and TRBJ2-1, is EAGVTQFPSHSVIEKGQTVTLRCDPISGHDNLYWYRRVMGKEIKFLLHFVKESKQDESGMPNNRFLAERTGGTYSTLKVQPAELEDSGVYFCASSQDQWQGGWSVLDNEQFFGPGTRLTVL.

This rearrangement joins TRBV5-4 to TRBJ2-5; unclear D gene. The V gene's germline CDR1 is SGHNT and CDR2 YYREEE (reference sequence). V shed 2 bases and J shed 1 base, with 3 bases lying between them. CDR3 size: 12 residues. For the CDR3, the DNA is TGTGCCAGCAGCTTCCGCCAAGAGACCCAGTACTTC. It translates to CASSFRQETQYF.

This chain joins TRBV28 and TRBJ2-1, with TRBD2 as a possible D gene (5 bases). Germline V gives CDR1 MDHEN, CDR2 SYDVKM. The ends were cut back, 3 bases at V and 4 bases at J, with 16 bases in the middle. The CDR3 sequence is 16 residues long. The CDR3 loop is CASSLRWTGRYNEQFF. Here the CDR3 DNA reads TGTGCCAGCAGTTTGAGGTGGACTGGGAGATACAATGAGCAGTTCTTC.

This clone came up a few times. The V and J genes are TRBV2 and TRBJ2-5; possibly TRBD1 for D (5 bases). The germline CDR1 and CDR2 sequences are SNHLY and FYNNEI. CDR3 length: 15 amino acids. The germline V and J ends were trimmed by 6 bases and 2 bases, with 16 bases remaining between them. The CDR3 spells CASRALRAEQETQYF. The CDR3 coding sequence is TGTGCCAGCAGAGCCCTCAGGGCGGAACAAGAGACCCAGTACTTC.

This chain links TRBV28 with TRBJ2-1, with D perhaps TRBD2 (5 bases). Deletions cut 5 bases from V and 3 bases from J, with 14 bases between. The V gene's germline CDR1 is MDHEN and CDR2 SYDVKM. This CDR3 is 15 amino acids long. In DNA, the CDR3 is TGTGCCAGCAGTCCCCAGAGGACTGTCTACAATGAGCAGTTCTTC. It encodes CASSPQRTVYNEQFF.

A note on this clone: Germline and junction disagree at one end, which may indicate a read error. V is TRBV7-7 and J is TRBJ2-1, with D perhaps TRBD2 (5 bases). Germline V gene sequence: CDR1 SSHAT, CDR2 FNYEAQ (reference sequence). This CDR3 region has 14 residues. CDR3 sequence reads: CASSLGGPLVEQFF. In nucleotides, the CDR3 is TGTGCTAGCAGCTTAGGCGGGCCGCTGGTTGAGCAGTTCTTC.